Listed below are T cell receptor beta chains from one sample, sequenced in a study of OX40 agonist ivuxolimab in advanced cancers. The repertoire was sequenced with immunoSEQ multiplex PCR; TCRdb's copy has only in-frame clones and lacks some. The sample yields some 61,000 clones, roughly 80% seen once. Material: CD4+ or CD8+ T cells sorted from blood, obtained in a trial of the OX40 agonist ivuxolimab. The origin of the receptors is an adult with an advanced solid tumor such as melanoma, head and neck, liver or kidney cancer. CDR3s include the opening cysteine and the closing phenylalanine or tryptophan. The D gene is left open where the match is weak. Expanded clones get a size class; other rows say once, few or many, or leave the size out.

clone size: few; D gene: -; V gene: TRBV9; J gene: TRBJ1-1; CDR3 DNA: TGTGCCAGCAGCCCAATGAGGGGCGGGGTCGCTGAAGCTTTCTTT; CDR3 protein: CASSPMRGGVAEAFF
clone size: -; D gene: TRBD2; V gene: TRBV10-1; J gene: TRBJ2-1; CDR3 DNA: TGCGCCAGCAGTGAGTCGGCGCTAGCGGTAAATAATGAGCAGTTCTTC; CDR3 protein: CASSESALAVNNEQFF
clone size: -; D gene: -; V gene: TRBV7-9; J gene: TRBJ1-1; CDR3 DNA: TGTGCCAGCAGCTCCCGTGGCAGTTCGAACACTGAAGCTTTCTTT; CDR3 protein: CASSSRGSSNTEAFF
clone size: -; D gene: TRBD2; V gene: TRBV28; J gene: TRBJ2-1; CDR3 DNA: TGTGCCAGCAGTGGGACTAGCTCCTACAATGAGCAGTTCTTC; CDR3 protein: CASSGTSSYNEQFF
clone size: -; D gene: TRBD1; V gene: TRBV6-1; J gene: TRBJ2-5; CDR3 DNA: TGTGCCAGCGGGGACAGGGAGGAGACCCAGTACTTC; CDR3 protein: CASGDREETQYF
clone size: -; D gene: -; V gene: TRBV7-2; J gene: TRBJ1-2; CDR3 DNA: TGTGCCAGCAGCTGGGGCCGTAACTATGGCTACACCTTC; CDR3 protein: CASSWGRNYGYTF
clone size: -; D gene: -; V gene: TRBV11-3; J gene: TRBJ1-4; CDR3 DNA: TGTGCCAGCAGCTTAGCAAACGGGGATGAAAAACTGTTTTTT; CDR3 protein: CASSLANGDEKLFF
clone size: few; D gene: -; V gene: TRBV19; J gene: TRBJ1-4; CDR3 DNA: TGTGCCAGTAGTATAGATCGGGGGACTGAAAAACTGTTTTTT; CDR3 protein: CASSIDRGTEKLFF
clone size: -; D gene: TRBD1; V gene: TRBV29-1; J gene: TRBJ2-7; CDR3 DNA: TGCAGCGTAGGGACAGGGAACAACTACGAGCAGTACTTC; CDR3 protein: CSVGTGNNYEQYF
clone size: once; D gene: -; V gene: TRBV5-1; J gene: TRBJ1-2; CDR3 DNA: TGCGCCAGCAGCAACCCGGGACGGAGCTTTGGCTACACCTTC; CDR3 protein: CASSNPGRSFGYTF
clone size: few; D gene: -; V gene: TRBV21-1; J gene: TRBJ2-3; CDR3 DNA: TGTGCCAGCAGCATTTGGACTAGCGGGACCCATGCAGATACGCAGTATTTT; CDR3 protein: CASSIWTSGTHADTQYF